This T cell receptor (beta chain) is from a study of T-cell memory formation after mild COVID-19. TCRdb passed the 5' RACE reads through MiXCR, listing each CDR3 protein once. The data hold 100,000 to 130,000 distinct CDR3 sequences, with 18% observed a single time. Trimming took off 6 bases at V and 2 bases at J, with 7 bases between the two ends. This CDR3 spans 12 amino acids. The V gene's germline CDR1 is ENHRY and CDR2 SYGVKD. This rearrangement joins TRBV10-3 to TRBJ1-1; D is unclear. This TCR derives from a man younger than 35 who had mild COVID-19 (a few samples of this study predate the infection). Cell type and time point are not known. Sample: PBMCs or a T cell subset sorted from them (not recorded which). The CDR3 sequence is CAIREANTEAFF. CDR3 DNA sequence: TGTGCCATCAGGGAGGCTAACACTGAAGCTTTCTTT.